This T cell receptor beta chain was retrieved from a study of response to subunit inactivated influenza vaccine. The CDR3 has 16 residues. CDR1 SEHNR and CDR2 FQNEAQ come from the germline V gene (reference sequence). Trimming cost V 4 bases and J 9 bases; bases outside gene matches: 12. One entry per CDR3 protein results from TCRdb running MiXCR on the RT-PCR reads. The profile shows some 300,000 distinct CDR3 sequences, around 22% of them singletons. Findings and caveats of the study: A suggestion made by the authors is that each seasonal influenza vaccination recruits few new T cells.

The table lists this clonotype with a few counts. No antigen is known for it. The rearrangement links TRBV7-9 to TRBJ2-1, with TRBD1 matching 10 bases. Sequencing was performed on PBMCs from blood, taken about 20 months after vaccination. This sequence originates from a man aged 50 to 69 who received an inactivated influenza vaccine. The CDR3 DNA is TGTGCCAGCAGCTCTCCCGTAGAGACAGGGGGCCTTGAGCAGTTCTTC. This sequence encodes CASSSPVETGGLEQFF.